Listed below are T cell receptor beta chains from one sample, sequenced in a study of T-cell reconstitution after alpha-beta-depleted transplantation in children. TCRdb reanalysed the PCR reads using MiXCR and keeps one entry per CDR3 protein. Here the sample spans a few hundred thousand distinct CDR3 sequences, roughly 30% being singletons. The sample in question was PBMCs, obtained before TCRalphabeta/CD19-depleted stem cell transplant. The origin of the receptors is a boy under two years old with Wiskott-Aldrich syndrome, due to receive a stem cell transplant. The CDR3 runs from the conserved cysteine through the conserved F or W. The D gene is left open where the match is weak. Where a row states a size, it is once, few, many or the class of an expanded clone; other rows omit it.

abundance	d_gene	v_gene	j_gene	CDR3aa	CDR3nt
few	-	TRBV10-3	TRBJ2-3	CAIRDGSTDTQYF	TGTGCCATCAGGGACGGGAGCACAGATACGCAGTATTTT
-	-	TRBV20-1	TRBJ1-5	CSAMQGLNQPQHF	TGCAGTGCTATGCAGGGGCTGAATCAGCCCCAGCATTTT
-	TRBD2	TRBV2	TRBJ2-2	CASSGRWETSGNLNTGELFF	TGTGCCAGCAGTGGCCGATGGGAGACTAGCGGGAATCTCAACACCGGGGAGCTGTTTTTT
-	-	TRBV7-8	TRBJ2-1	CASSSFYSRDYNEQFF	TGTGCCAGCAGCTCCTTCTACAGCAGGGACTACAATGAGCAGTTCTTC
few	-	TRBV27	TRBJ2-3	CASHTGPLPLTDTQYF	TGTGCCAGCCATACAGGGCCTCTGCCTTTAACAGATACGCAGTATTTT
-	-	TRBV5-5	TRBJ2-3	CASSLSSSSRDTQYF	TGTGCCAGCAGCTTAAGCTCCAGCTCGAGGGATACGCAGTATTTT
-	-	TRBV5-1	TRBJ2-7	CASSYRGGVGEQYF	TGCGCCAGCAGCTACCGAGGGGGTGTGGGCGAGCAGTACTTC
few	-	TRBV21-1	TRBJ1-4	CASSKRFRAESYEKLFF	TGTGCCAGCAGCAAACGATTTAGGGCGGAGTCGTACGAAAAACTGTTTTTT
few	-	TRBV27	TRBJ2-6	CASSAGDGYSGANVLTF	TGTGCCAGCAGTGCCGGGGACGGATACTCCGGGGCCAACGTCCTGACTTTC
-	-	TRBV30	TRBJ1-2	CAWSVQGFGYTF	TGTGCCTGGAGTGTGCAGGGGTTTGGCTACACCTTC
few	TRBD2	TRBV6-2/TRBV6-3	TRBJ2-1	CASRGAAGGIQFF	TGTGCCAGCAGGGGGGCAGCGGGAGGGATACAGTTCTTC
-	-	TRBV12-3/TRBV12-4	TRBJ2-7	CASSIVGLYISYEQYF	TGTGCCAGCAGTATAGTGGGACTTTACATCTCCTACGAGCAGTACTTC
many	TRBD2	TRBV20-1	TRBJ2-1	CSAWTGTSINEQFF	TGCAGTGCTTGGACCGGGACTAGCATCAATGAGCAGTTCTTC
-	-	TRBV24-1	TRBJ2-1	CATSDLWRQNEQFF	TGTGCCACCAGTGATTTGTGGCGGCAGAATGAGCAGTTCTTC
few	-	TRBV5-1	TRBJ2-2	CASSLERPNTGELFF	TGCGCCAGCAGCTTGGAGCGGCCGAACACCGGGGAGCTGTTTTTT
-	-	TRBV11-2	TRBJ2-7	CASSSPARYEQYF	TGTGCCAGCAGCTCCCCGGCTCGCTACGAGCAGTACTTC
-	-	TRBV12-3/TRBV12-4	TRBJ2-1	CASTIWGRVGEQFF	TGTGCCAGCACCATATGGGGAAGAGTCGGTGAGCAGTTCTTC
few	TRBD1	TRBV13	TRBJ2-1	CASSTPGQGSYNEQFF	TGTGCCAGCAGCACCCCGGGACAGGGATCCTACAATGAGCAGTTCTTC
few	TRBD2	TRBV7-8	TRBJ2-1	CASSLVAAGAAEQFF	TGTGCCAGCAGCTTAGTTGCAGCGGGAGCTGCTGAGCAGTTCTTC
few	TRBD2	TRBV7-9	TRBJ2-3	CASSWGLAGGVDTQYF	TGTGCCAGCAGCTGGGGACTAGCGGGAGGCGTTGATACGCAGTATTTT
few	-	TRBV28	TRBJ1-2	CASRPAGAGYGYTF	TGTGCCAGCAGGCCAGCGGGGGCGGGCTATGGCTACACCTTC
few	TRBD2	TRBV7-8	TRBJ2-3	CASSLGLAGGPRTDTQYF	TGTGCCAGCAGCTTGGGACTAGCGGGAGGGCCGAGGACAGATACGCAGTATTTT
once	-	TRBV6-1	TRBJ1-5	CASKNGFSNQPQHF	TGTGCCAGCAAGAATGGTTTTAGCAATCAGCCCCAGCATTTT
-	-	TRBV10-3	TRBJ2-1	CAISESLTSPSYNEQFF	TGTGCCATCAGTGAGTCCCTTACAAGCCCAAGCTACAATGAGCAGTTCTTC
-	-	TRBV7-2	TRBJ2-7	CASSLEGTLAREQYF	TGTGCCAGCAGCTTAGAGGGGACGCTAGCTAGAGAGCAGTACTTC
few	-	TRBV20-1	TRBJ2-5	CSARDGTSLQETQYF	TGCAGTGCTAGAGATGGAACTAGCCTCCAAGAGACCCAGTACTTC
many	-	TRBV5-1	TRBJ2-3	CASSLRADTQYF	TGTGCCAGCAGCTTAAGGGCAGATACGCAGTATTTT
few	-	TRBV20-1	TRBJ2-1	CSASGLSGSYNEQFF	TGCAGTGCTAGCGGCTTATCAGGCTCCTACAATGAGCAGTTCTTC
few	TRBD2	TRBV10-3	TRBJ2-1	CAINGGLAGFNEQFF	TGTGCCATCAACGGGGGCCTAGCGGGATTTAATGAGCAGTTCTTC
few	-	TRBV5-5	TRBJ2-7	CASSAPGYHEQYF	TGTGCCAGCAGCGCGCCAGGGTACCACGAGCAGTACTTC
-	-	TRBV11-2	TRBJ2-7	CASSSDLASYEQYF	TGTGCCAGCAGCTCAGACCTGGCCTCCTACGAGCAGTACTTC
-	-	TRBV28	TRBJ2-7	CASSLGGRQYEQYF	TGTGCCAGCAGTTTGGGCGGCAGGCAATACGAGCAGTACTTC
-	TRBD2	TRBV27	TRBJ2-3	CASSFRGREGRNTQYF	TGTGCCAGCAGTTTCCGAGGGAGGGAGGGCCGGAATACGCAGTATTTT